The clone carrying this TCR beta chain was picked up many times. Per germline, CDR1 MNHNS and CDR2 SASEGT. J was trimmed by 0 bases and V by 4 bases; bases with no gene match: 12. The CDR3 extends over 19 amino acids. The sample comes from a study of shared clonotypes between healthy human individuals. Repertoires were generated with immunoSEQ multiplex PCR, while TCRdb's copy carries only in-frame clones and drops some. The table lists under 850,000 clones, about two thirds of them singletons. The source is a woman in her thirties in good health. The sequencing input was memory CD4+ T cells sorted from blood. Subset of the sample: CD45RA-negative fraction. This chain uses TRBV6-1 with TRBJ2-6; TRBD1 matches at 7 bases. The CDR3: CASSARDSKTVSGANVLTF. The CDR3 DNA sequence: TGTGCCAGCAGTGCCCGGGACAGCAAGACGGTCTCTGGGGCCAACGTCCTGACTTTC.